These T cell receptor beta chains were read from a single sample in a study of somatic mutations in cytotoxic T cells in rheumatoid arthritis. Method: immunoSEQ multiplex PCR; TCRdb's copy keeps in-frame clones and lacks some. This table has 15,000 to 20,000 clones, about four fifths appearing once. Sequencing used CD8+ T cells sorted from blood. These receptors were collected from an adult with rheumatoid arthritis. The CDR3 runs from the conserved cysteine through the conserved F or W. A D gene is named only where the DNA matches it firmly. The size entry is marked missing in some rows and otherwise reads once, few, many or a size class.

-	TRBV6-5	-	TRBJ1-4	CASSYGGSVGEKLFF	TGTGCCAGCAGTTACGGGGGCAGTGTCGGTGAAAAACTGTTTTTT
TRBD2	TRBV4-1	-	TRBJ2-7	CASSQRTSGTYEQYF	TGCGCCAGCAGCCAAAGGACTAGCGGTACCTACGAGCAGTACTTC
TRBD1	TRBV6-5	-	TRBJ1-2	CASSLQGAGGYTF	TGTGCCAGCAGTTTACAGGGGGCAGGAGGCTACACCTTC
TRBD1	TRBV9	-	TRBJ1-2	CASSVQGGDYGYTF	TGTGCCAGCAGCGTCCAAGGGGGCGACTATGGCTACACCTTC
-	TRBV19	-	TRBJ2-7	CASSIRPVSYTYEQYF	TGTGCCAGTAGTATTCGGCCGGTATCGTACACCTACGAGCAGTACTTC
-	TRBV27	-	TRBJ2-1	CASSDVGEQFF	TGTGCCAGCAGTGATGTAGGTGAGCAGTTCTTC
TRBD1	TRBV28	-	TRBJ1-1	CASSFRGRGPMNTEAFF	TGTGCCAGCAGTTTTAGGGGCAGGGGGCCAATGAACACTGAAGCTTTCTTT
-	TRBV7-2	-	TRBJ1-3	CASSPDWTTGNTIYF	TGTGCCAGCAGCCCCGACTGGACAACTGGAAACACCATATATTTT
-	TRBV7-8	-	TRBJ2-1	CASSPQAWDRNNEQFF	TGTGCCAGCAGCCCCCAAGCTTGGGATAGAAACAATGAGCAGTTCTTC
-	TRBV19	-	TRBJ2-1	CASSPRQISYNEQFF	TGTGCCAGTAGTCCACGACAGATCTCCTACAATGAGCAGTTCTTC
-	TRBV4-1	-	TRBJ2-7	CASSSWESYEQYF	TGCGCCAGCAGTAGCTGGGAATCCTACGAGCAGTACTTC
-	TRBV6-4	-	TRBJ2-3	CASSLSREGGTDTQYF	TGTGCCAGCTCGTTGTCGAGGGAGGGGGGCACAGATACGCAGTATTTT
-	TRBV2	-	TRBJ2-7	CASGGSYEQYF	TGTGCCAGCGGGGGTTCCTACGAGCAGTACTTC
-	TRBV15	-	TRBJ2-3	CATRPGGADTQYF	TGTGCCACCAGGCCCGGGGGTGCGGATACGCAGTATTTT
TRBD1	TRBV27	-	TRBJ1-1	CASNKKSGQGYWGTEAFF	TGTGCCAGCAATAAAAAATCGGGACAGGGTTATTGGGGTACTGAAGCTTTCTTT
-	TRBV27	-	TRBJ1-5	CASSKGLSNQPQHF	TGTGCCAGCAGTAAGGGTCTTAGCAATCAGCCCCAGCATTTT
TRBD2	TRBV27	-	TRBJ2-7	CASTPGTSGSYEQYF	TGTGCCAGCACCCCCGGGACTAGCGGCTCCTACGAGCAGTACTTC
-	TRBV27	-	TRBJ2-2	CASTWLPNTGELFF	TGTGCCAGCACCTGGCTACCCAACACCGGGGAGCTGTTTTTT
-	TRBV9	-	TRBJ2-1	CASSERTASSYNEQFF	TGTGCCAGCAGCGAACGGACTGCTAGCTCCTACAATGAGCAGTTCTTC
-	TRBV30	-	TRBJ1-5	CAWSVGSNQPQHF	TGTGCCTGGAGTGTAGGTAGCAATCAGCCCCAGCATTTT
-	TRBV19	once	TRBJ1-4	CASSIDWQESRIEKLFF	TGTGCCAGTAGTATAGACTGGCAGGAGTCGAGGATTGAAAAACTGTTTTTT
TRBD2	TRBV29-1	-	TRBJ2-3	CSVLEGTSGVADTQYF	TGCAGCGTCCTGGAAGGGACTAGCGGGGTGGCAGATACGCAGTATTTT
TRBD1	TRBV19	-	TRBJ2-7	CASSIEGAGGSEQYF	TGTGCCAGTAGTATAGAAGGGGCAGGGGGCAGCGAGCAGTACTTC
TRBD2	TRBV6-1	-	TRBJ2-1	CASSEISAGDDYNEQFF	TGTGCCAGCAGTGAAATCTCAGCGGGAGATGACTACAATGAGCAGTTCTTC
TRBD1	TRBV15	-	TRBJ1-2	CATSRDLGGGGGYTF	TGTGCCACCAGCAGAGATCTAGGGGGCGGGGGTGGCTACACCTTC
-	TRBV5-1	-	TRBJ2-7	CASTSGSAYEQYF	TGCGCCAGCACTTCTGGGTCCGCCTACGAGCAGTACTTC
TRBD2	TRBV27	-	TRBJ2-3	CASSRTSGSKSDTQYF	TGTGCCAGCAGTAGGACTAGCGGGAGTAAGTCAGATACGCAGTATTTT
-	TRBV6-5	-	TRBJ1-6	CASRYRRINSPLHF	TGTGCCAGCAGATATAGGCGGATAAATTCACCCCTCCACTTT